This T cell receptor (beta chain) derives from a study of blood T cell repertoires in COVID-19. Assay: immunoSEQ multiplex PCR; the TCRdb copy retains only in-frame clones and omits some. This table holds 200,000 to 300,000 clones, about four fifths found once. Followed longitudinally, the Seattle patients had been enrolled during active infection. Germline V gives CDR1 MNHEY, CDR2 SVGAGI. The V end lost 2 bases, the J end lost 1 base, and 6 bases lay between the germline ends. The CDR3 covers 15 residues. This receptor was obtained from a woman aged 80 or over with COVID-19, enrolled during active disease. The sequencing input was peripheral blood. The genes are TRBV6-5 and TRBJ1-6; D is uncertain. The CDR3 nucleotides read TGTGCCAGCAGTTACGAGGGTTCCTATAATTCACCCCTCCACTTT. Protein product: CASSYEGSYNSPLHF.